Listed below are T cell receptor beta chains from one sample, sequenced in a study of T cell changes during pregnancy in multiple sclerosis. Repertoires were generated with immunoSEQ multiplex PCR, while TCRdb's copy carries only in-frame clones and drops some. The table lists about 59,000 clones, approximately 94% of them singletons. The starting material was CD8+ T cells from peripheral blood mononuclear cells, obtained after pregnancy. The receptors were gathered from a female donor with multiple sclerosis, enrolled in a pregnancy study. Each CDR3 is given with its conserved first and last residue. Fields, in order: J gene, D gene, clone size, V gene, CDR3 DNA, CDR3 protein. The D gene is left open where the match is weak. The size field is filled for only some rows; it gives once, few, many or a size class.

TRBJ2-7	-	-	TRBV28	TGTGCCAGCAGTTTCACAGGGAGCTCCTACGAGCAGTACTTC	CASSFTGSSYEQYF
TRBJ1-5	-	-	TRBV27	TGTGCCACAGGGGTGAGGCAGCCCCAGCATTTT	CATGVRQPQHF
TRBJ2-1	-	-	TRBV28	TGTGCCAGCAGTGCCGGGACAAACAATGAGCAGTTCTTC	CASSAGTNNEQFF
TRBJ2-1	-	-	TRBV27	TGTGCCAGCAGTTGGGGAGGAAAGTACAATGAGCAGTTCTTC	CASSWGGKYNEQFF
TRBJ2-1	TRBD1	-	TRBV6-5	TGTGCCAGCAGTTACTCTGGACAGGAATACAATGAGCAGTTCTTC	CASSYSGQEYNEQFF
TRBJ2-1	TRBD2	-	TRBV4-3	TGCGCCAGCAGCCAAGATGTCCCTTCCGGCGGGAGCTCCTACAATGAGCAGTTCTTC	CASSQDVPSGGSSYNEQFF
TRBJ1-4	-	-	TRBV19	TGTGCCAGTAGTATAGTTCCAAATGAAAAACTGTTTTTT	CASSIVPNEKLFF
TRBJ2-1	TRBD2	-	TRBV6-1	TGTGCCAGCAGTGAATTTAGCGGGAGGGTGAATGAGCAGTTCTTC	CASSEFSGRVNEQFF
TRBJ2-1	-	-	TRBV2	TGTGCCAGCAGTGACGGCGGCAGCTCCTACAATGAGCAGTTCTTC	CASSDGGSSYNEQFF
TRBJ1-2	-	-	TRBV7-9	TGTGCCAGCAGCTTAGTTGAGGGCGAACTCGGCTACACCTTC	CASSLVEGELGYTF
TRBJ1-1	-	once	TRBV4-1	TGCGCCAGCAGCCAAGGCGGGGAAGCTTTCTTT	CASSQGGEAFF
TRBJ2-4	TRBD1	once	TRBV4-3	TGCGCCAGCAGCCAAGCCGGACAGGGAAACATTCAGTACTTC	CASSQAGQGNIQYF
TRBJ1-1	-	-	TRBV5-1	TGCGCCAGCAGCTTGGTGCCCGTAACAGTGAACACTGAAGCTTTCTTT	CASSLVPVTVNTEAFF
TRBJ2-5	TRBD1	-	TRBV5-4	TGTGCCAGCAGCCCCGAGTGGACAGGGCAAGAGACCCAGTACTTC	CASSPEWTGQETQYF
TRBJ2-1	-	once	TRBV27	TGTGCCAGCAGGGGCGGGATTTACAATGAGCAGTTCTTC	CASRGGIYNEQFF
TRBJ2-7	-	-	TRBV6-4	TGTGCCAGCAGTGACTCGGGGGGACTTAGACACCACGAGCAGTACTTC	CASSDSGGLRHHEQYF
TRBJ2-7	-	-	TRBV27	TGTGCCAGCAGTTTTGGGCAGTCCTACGAGCAGTACTTC	CASSFGQSYEQYF
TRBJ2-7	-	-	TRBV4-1	TGCGCCAGCAGCCAAGTATCAGACTCCTACGAGCAGTACTTC	CASSQVSDSYEQYF
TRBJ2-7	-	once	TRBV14	TGTGCCAGCAGCCAAGTGGAGGGGATACCGGGACAGTTCTACGAGCAGTACTTC	CASSQVEGIPGQFYEQYF
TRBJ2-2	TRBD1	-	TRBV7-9	TGTGCCAGCAGCTCCGTCAGGACAGGCAACACCGGGGAGCTGTTTTTT	CASSSVRTGNTGELFF
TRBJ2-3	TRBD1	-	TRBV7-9	TGTGCCAGCAGCGCGAGACAGGGGGCGGCAGATACGCAGTATTTT	CASSARQGAADTQYF
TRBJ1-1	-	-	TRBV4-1	TGCGCCAGCAGCCAAGATCGCGGGGAAGGGACTGAAGCTTTCTTT	CASSQDRGEGTEAFF
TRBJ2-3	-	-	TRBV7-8	TGTGCCAGCAGTTCACCGGGGACACCTAGCACAGATACGCAGTATTTT	CASSSPGTPSTDTQYF
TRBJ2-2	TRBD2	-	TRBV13	TGTGCCAGCAGCCCCCGGGCGGGCGGGGGGTACACCGGGGAGCTGTTTTTT	CASSPRAGGGYTGELFF
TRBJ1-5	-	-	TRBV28	TGTGCCAGCAGTACGAGACTTTTTAGCAATCAGCCCCAGCATTTT	CASSTRLFSNQPQHF
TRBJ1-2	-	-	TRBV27	TGTGCCAGCAGTTTTACAGTTAACTATGGCTACACCTTC	CASSFTVNYGYTF
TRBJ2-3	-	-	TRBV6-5	TGTGCCAGCAGTTCGCGCGGAGATACGCAGTATTTT	CASSSRGDTQYF
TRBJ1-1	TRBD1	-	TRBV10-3	TGTGCCATCAGTGAGACTGGACAGGCGAACACTGAAGCTTTCTTT	CAISETGQANTEAFF
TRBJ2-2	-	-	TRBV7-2	TGTGCCAGCAGCTTAATACTAGGAACCGGGGAGCTGTTTTTT	CASSLILGTGELFF
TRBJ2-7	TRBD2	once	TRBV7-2	TGTGCCAGCAGCTCGGGACTAGCGGTCTACGAGCAGTACTTC	CASSSGLAVYEQYF
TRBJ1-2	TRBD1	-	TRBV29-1	TGCAGCGTTTCGGGACAGCGTGGCTACACCTTC	CSVSGQRGYTF
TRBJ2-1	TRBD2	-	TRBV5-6	TGTGCCAGCAGCGGGACTAGCGGGACCAATGAGCAGTTCTTC	CASSGTSGTNEQFF
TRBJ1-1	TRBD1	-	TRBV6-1	TGTGCCAGCAGGGGGACAGGTCCTCTGAACACTGAAGCTTTCTTT	CASRGTGPLNTEAFF
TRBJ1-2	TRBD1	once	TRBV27	TGTGCCAGCAGTTTTGGGACAGGGAGTGTTGGCTACACCTTC	CASSFGTGSVGYTF
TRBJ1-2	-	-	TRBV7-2	TGTGCCAGCAGCTCTACAGGGCCTAACTATGGCTACACCTTC	CASSSTGPNYGYTF
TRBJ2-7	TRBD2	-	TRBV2	TGTGCCAGCAGGACAGCGGGAACTACCTACGAGCAGTACTTC	CASRTAGTTYEQYF